A single sample is the source of the 32 T cell receptor beta chains below, sequenced in a study of blood T cells in healthy people across ages (dated by TCRdb to between 2014 and 2016). The library was made by 5' RACE. Sequencing was performed on an Illumina HiSeq 2500. The second PCR ran for about 6 to 11 cycles and used a J-beta primer mix along with a sample-barcoded 5' primer. TCRdb passed the public sequencing reads through fastp at Q25 and MiXCR, retaining productive beta sequences. For every CDR3 protein sequence, its rows merge into one entry that carries the most common genes and DNA. Counted in this sample were hundreds of thousands of distinct CDR3 sequences; 22% of them appeared once. The ten largest account for around 21% of the sample. Material for sequencing was blood. The receptors here all came from a man aged 65-85 years in good health.

This clonotype was observed a handful of times. A much larger clone differs from this one at a single base, so this may be a read error. For the CDR3, the DNA is TGTGCCAGCAGTTACGGGTGGAACACTGAAGCTTTCTTT. This codes for CASSYGWNTEAFF. V and J are TRBV12-3 or TRBV12-4 and TRBJ1-1; D is uncertain. There are 13 residues in the CDR3. V gave up 4 bases and J gave up 1 base, with 7 bases separating them.

The V gene is TRBV3-1, the J gene TRBJ1-6; the match to TRBD1 covers 8 bases. V shed 4 bases and J 9 bases; nucleotides not matched to a gene: 8. The CDR3 is made up of 15 amino acids. The V gene's germline CDR1 is LGHDT and CDR2 YNNKEL (reference sequence). The CDR3 DNA reads as TGTGCCAGCAGCCCTATGGGACAGGAGGGTTCACCCCTCCACTTT. Its translation is CASSPMGQEGSPLHF.

This clonotype was seen repeatedly, ten times or more. The gene calls are TRBV9 and TRBJ2-1; 7 positions agree with TRBD1. Losses at the gene ends were 4 bases for V and 7 bases for J; bases not matched to a gene: 11. CDR3 length: 15 amino acids. The germline CDR1 and CDR2 sequences are SGDLS and YYNGEE. CDR3 residues: CASSTTDRPPNEQFF. The DNA for the CDR3 is TGTGCCAGCAGCACCACGGACAGGCCCCCTAATGAGCAGTTCTTC.

The chain is built from TRBV14 and TRBJ2-1; weak D call: TRBD2 (5 bases). The J call may not be correct, given that the DNA end is closer to TRBJ2-7. The CDR3 is 15 residues long. Germline V gene sequence: CDR1 SGHDN, CDR2 FVKESK. CDR3 in DNA: TGTGCCAGCAGCCAAGGTACGGGGAAGATCCACGAGCAGTACTTC. It translates to CASSQGTGKIHEQYF.

The sample holds a few counts of this clonotype. The J gene is TRBJ2-1, the V gene TRBV3-1; 10 bases map to TRBD1. The length of the CDR3 is 16 residues. Per germline, CDR1 LGHDT and CDR2 YNNKEL (reference sequence). With V trimmed by 0 bases and J by 8 bases, 7 bases remained unmatched. CDR3 sequence reads: CASSQEGTGELDEQFF. CDR3 nucleotide sequence: TGTGCCAGCAGCCAAGAGGGGACAGGGGAATTGGATGAGCAGTTCTTC.

This clonotype was counted a few times. The chain carries TRBV6-1 and TRBJ2-3; 8 nucleotides agree with TRBD1. CDR3 length: 13 residues. CDR1 MNHNS and CDR2 SASEGT come from the germline V gene. V lost 8 bases to trimming and J lost 3 bases; unmatched junction nucleotides: 4. CDR3 DNA: TGTGCCAGCTCCCACAGGGGGACAGATACGCAGTATTTT. It codes for CASSHRGTDTQYF.

This clonotype was picked up a small number of times. CDR3 coding DNA: TGTGCCACCACATGGCGGGCCCAAATCGAGCAGTACTTC. Translating it yields CATTWRAQIEQYF. This chain uses TRBV28 with TRBJ2-7, with TRBD2 as a possible D gene (5 bases). Trimming pared 10 bases from V and 6 bases from J, leaving 19 bases between. The CDR3 is 13 amino acids. Per the germline V gene, CDR1 is MDHEN and CDR2 is SYDVKM.

The rearrangement uses TRBV3-1 and TRBJ2-3, with 7 bases aligning to TRBD2. This CDR3 spans 14 amino acids. The V segment lost 3 bases and the J segment 6 bases; nucleotides outside the gene matches: 6. CDR1 is LGHDT, CDR2 YNNKEL, per germline (reference sequence). The CDR3 sequence: CASSHRGRGDTQYF. The CDR3 DNA follows: TGTGCCAGCAGCCACAGAGGGCGGGGGGATACGCAGTATTTT.

This clonotype has at least ten counts. This chain connects TRBV24-1 to TRBJ2-1; 11 bases align to TRBD2. The J segment lost 6 bases and the V segment lost 9 bases, leaving 6 bases of the junction unmatched. The CDR3 is made up of 14 amino acids. CDR1 is KGHDR, CDR2 SFDVKD, per germline. CDR3 residues: CATQLAGASNEQFF. CDR3 sequence (DNA): TGTGCCACCCAACTAGCGGGGGCCTCCAATGAGCAGTTCTTC.

CDR3 DNA sequence: TGTGCCAGCGAAGGGGATCCGAGTTACGAGCAGTACTTC. This translates into CASEGDPSYEQYF. V and J are TRBV28 and TRBJ2-7; maybe TRBD1 (5 bases). CDR1 MDHEN and CDR2 SYDVKM come from the germline V gene. The CDR3 covers 13 residues. V lost 8 bases, J lost 4 bases, and 15 bases lay in between.

This clonotype has ten or more counts. The chain carries TRBV20-1 and TRBJ1-2; the match to TRBD1 covers 7 bases. CDR3 size: 15 residues. Looked up from germline, CDR1 is DFQATT and CDR2 is SNEGSKA (reference sequence). Trimming cost V 3 bases and J 4 bases; bases outside gene matches: 11. CDR3 region: CSARGVGQHSYGYTF. CDR3 DNA sequence: TGCAGTGCTAGGGGGGTGGGACAGCACAGCTATGGCTACACCTTC.

The chain joins TRBV11-2 to TRBJ1-1; TRBD1 aligns across 7 bases. This CDR3 has 16 amino acids. Looked up from germline, CDR1 is SGHAT and CDR2 is FQNNGV. Losses at the gene ends were 5 bases for V and 0 bases for J; bases not matched to a gene: 9. CDR3 nucleotides: TGTGCCAGCAGCACCCGTCAGACAGGGATGAACACTGAAGCTTTCTTT. Its protein is CASSTRQTGMNTEAFF.

V usage is TRBV15 and J usage is TRBJ2-3, with a tentative D call TRBD2 (6 bases). V lost 0 bases to trimming and J lost 1 base, with 11 bases between them. The CDR3 is 16 residues long. The germline CDR1 and CDR2 sequences are LNHNV and YYDKDF (reference sequence). The CDR3, as DNA: TGTGCCACCAGCAGAGATCGGTGGGGGGGCACAGATACGCAGTATTTT. This gives the protein CATSRDRWGGTDTQYF.

This clonotype was counted between two and nine times. The V and J genes are TRBV19 and TRBJ2-5, with 9 bases aligning to TRBD1. Matching the DNA end better, TRBJ2-7 makes the J call doubtful. Germline values: CDR1 LNHDA, CDR2 SQIVND (reference sequence). The length of the CDR3 is 14 residues. The CDR3: CASNPGQGMYEQYF. As DNA, the CDR3 is TGTGCCAGTAACCCGGGACAGGGAATGTACGAGCAGTACTTC.

This chain joins TRBV6-5 and TRBJ1-1, with D unresolved. This CDR3 comprises 13 residues. Trimming removed 2 bases at V and 4 bases at J, with 8 bases between. Germline CDR1 is MNHEY and CDR2 is SVGAGI. CDR3 protein: CASSYSAGTEAFF. CDR3 DNA sequence: TGTGCCAGCAGTTACAGCGCCGGCACTGAAGCTTTCTTT.

The chain is built from TRBV28 and TRBJ2-1, with D hard to call. Germline V CDR1 and CDR2: MDHEN, SYDVKM. The CDR3 is 16 residues long. V lost 0 bases and J 0 bases, leaving 9 bases between the germline ends. CDR3 region: CASSLWGESSYNEQFF. CDR3 DNA: TGTGCCAGCAGTTTATGGGGTGAGAGCTCCTACAATGAGCAGTTCTTC.

This clonotype was seen at least ten times. The chain links TRBV10-3 to TRBJ2-4; perhaps TRBD1 as D (6 bases). V lost 2 bases and J 6 bases, leaving 8 bases between the germline ends. The CDR3 runs to 13 residues. Germline loops: CDR1 ENHRY, CDR2 SYGVKD. The CDR3: CAISEGDINIQYF. The CDR3 DNA reads TGTGCCATCAGTGAGGGGGACATAAACATTCAGTACTTC.

This clonotype has just a few counts. The chain couples TRBV6-1 to TRBJ1-2; 9 bases map to TRBD1. V trimming: 6 bases; J trimming: 6 bases; junction bases outside the gene matches: 11. CDR1 is MNHNS, CDR2 SASEGT, per germline. The CDR3 contains 15 residues. CDR3 in DNA: TGTGCCAGCAGGCCTCCGGGACAGGGTGGGGATGGCTACACCTTC. Protein sequence: CASRPPGQGGDGYTF.

This chain connects TRBV5-1 to TRBJ2-3, with TRBD2 identical over 9 bases. CDR1 SGHRS and CDR2 YFSETQ come from the germline V gene. With V trimmed by 5 bases and J by 2 bases, 9 bases remained unmatched. CDR3 length: 16 residues. The CDR3 bases are TGCGCCAGCAGGTTCCAAGCGGGGGGAATCACAGATACGCAGTATTTT. The encoded protein is CASRFQAGGITDTQYF.

This clonotype was detected ten times or more. This sequence joins TRBV24-1 and TRBJ2-1, with D possibly being TRBD1 (5 bases). Germline V lookup: CDR1 KGHDR, CDR2 SFDVKD. The CDR3 is made up of 13 amino acids. Trimming cost V 4 bases and J 10 bases, with 13 bases left between them. CDR3: CATSEVLTGEQFF. The CDR3 DNA is TGTGCCACCAGTGAGGTATTAACAGGCGAGCAGTTCTTC.

V and J are TRBV5-1 and TRBJ2-3, with D perhaps TRBD1 (5 bases). V was clipped by 4 bases and J by 0 bases, with 15 bases between them. The CDR3 length is 16 residues. Germline CDR1 is SGHRS and CDR2 is YFSETQ. Here the CDR3 DNA reads TGCGCCAGCAGCACATCAGGGTTTCCTAGCACAGATACGCAGTATTTT. It specifies CASSTSGFPSTDTQYF.

In its sample, this clonotype was seen a few times. This rearrangement joins TRBV5-1 to TRBJ2-3; maybe TRBD1 (5 bases). The germline V gene has CDR1 SGHRS and CDR2 YFSETQ. The CDR3 consists of 20 residues. V lost 0 bases and J lost 2, with 25 bases in between. CDR3 residues: CASSLALGGAVGTFTDTQYF. CDR3 DNA sequence: TGCGCCAGCAGCTTGGCCCTGGGTGGGGCAGTTGGCACCTTCACAGATACGCAGTATTTT.

The V gene is TRBV5-5, the J gene TRBJ1-2; 8 positions agree with TRBD1. V was pared by 0 bases and J by 4 bases, with 5 bases of the junction left unmatched. The CDR3 sequence is 15 residues long. Per the germline V gene, CDR1 is SGHKS and CDR2 is YYEKEE (reference sequence). The CDR3 reads CASSLEGTGVYGYTF. The CDR3 coding sequence is TGTGCCAGCAGCTTGGAGGGGACAGGAGTCTATGGCTACACCTTC.

This clonotype was found a few times. The chain joins TRBV6-5 to TRBJ1-5; D perhaps matches TRBD1 (5 bases). V was pared by 6 bases and J by 5 bases, with 11 bases between. The germline V gene has CDR1 MNHEY and CDR2 SVGAGI. The CDR3 contains 13 residues. The CDR3 spells CASRTGTHQPQHF. The CDR3 DNA is TGTGCCAGCAGGACCGGGACCCATCAGCCCCAGCATTTT.

The gene calls are TRBV29-1 and TRBJ2-7; 9 nucleotides line up with TRBD1. The CDR3 covers 15 residues. With V trimmed by 1 base and J by 3 bases, 7 bases remained unmatched. Looked up from germline, CDR1 is SQVTM and CDR2 is ANQGSEA. This CDR3 is CSVEVMDRGGYEQYF. For the CDR3, the DNA is TGCAGCGTTGAAGTAATGGACAGGGGAGGCTACGAGCAGTACTTC.

This clonotype was observed at least ten times. The chain joins TRBV5-1 to TRBJ1-2; the match to TRBD1 covers 9 bases. This CDR3 has 14 amino acids. CDR1 SGHRS and CDR2 YFSETQ come from the germline V gene. V shed 4 bases, J shed 2 bases, and the junction held 3 bases outside the gene matches. CDR3 protein: CASSTGTGNYGYTF. As DNA, the CDR3 is TGCGCCAGCAGCACAGGGACAGGGAACTATGGCTACACCTTC.

The V and J genes are TRBV14 and TRBJ2-1, with unresolved D. Trimming pared 8 bases from V and 10 bases from J, leaving 12 bases between. Germline CDR1 is SGHDN and CDR2 is FVKESK. The CDR3 is 11 amino acids. The CDR3 spells CASAKMSEQFF. The CDR3 DNA sequence: TGTGCCAGCGCGAAAATGTCAGAGCAGTTCTTC. The variable domain in full, completed from reference TRBV14 and TRBJ2-1, reads EAGVTQFPSHSVIEKGQTVTLRCDPISGHDNLYWYRRVMGKEIKFLLHFVKESKQDESGMPNNRFLAERTGGTYSTLKVQPAELEDSGVYFCASAKMSEQFFGPGTRLTVL.

This clonotype was detected a few times. The gene calls are TRBV15 and TRBJ2-4; 7 bases fit TRBD2. J was trimmed by 6 bases and V by 3 bases; bases with no gene match: 11. The CDR3 contains 16 residues. Germline V gives CDR1 LNHNV, CDR2 YYDKDF (reference sequence). CDR3 DNA sequence: TGTGCCACCAGCAGGGACAACGCTAGCGGAAGAAACATTCAGTACTTC. The encoded protein is CATSRDNASGRNIQYF.

This clonotype was detected many times. The chain uses TRBV25-1 and TRBJ1-1, with D possibly matching TRBD1 (6 bases). The V gene's germline CDR1 is MGHDK and CDR2 SYGVNS. V lost 7 bases, J lost 4 bases, and 13 bases lay in between. The CDR3 runs 13 residues. CDR3 sequence reads: CASKKGGGTEAFF. The CDR3 nucleotides read TGTGCCAGCAAGAAAGGAGGGGGCACTGAAGCTTTCTTT.

The rearrangement links TRBV6-1 to TRBJ2-2, with 7 bases identical to TRBD1. CDR3 size: 14 residues. Germline assignment: CDR1 MNHNS and CDR2 SASEGT. J was trimmed by 4 bases and V by 5 bases; bases with no gene match: 4. CDR3 DNA: TGTGCCAGCAGTTCAACAGGGGCCACCGGGGAGCTGTTTTTT. Translation gives CASSSTGATGELFF.

This clonotype occurred a few times. The genes are TRBV20-1 and TRBJ2-4; 12 nucleotides agree with TRBD2. V trimming: 0 bases; J trimming: 7 bases; junction bases outside the gene matches: 7. Germline V gene sequence: CDR1 DFQATT, CDR2 SNEGSKA (reference sequence). CDR3 length: 16 amino acids. The DNA of the CDR3 is TGCAGTGCTAGAGATGTGACTAGCGGGGGTGTTAACATTCAGTACTTC. This gives the protein CSARDVTSGGVNIQYF.

This chain joins TRBV27 and TRBJ2-5, with D maybe TRBD2 (6 bases). TRBJ2-1 explains the end of the DNA better; the J call may be wrong. CDR1 and CDR2 from the germline V gene are MNHEY and SMNVEV (reference sequence). This CDR3 has 14 residues. In nucleotides, the CDR3 is TGTGCCAGCGGCCGACTAGTAGATGCAGCTGAGCAGTTCTTC. Residues: CASGRLVDAAEQFF.